This T cell receptor (beta chain) comes out of a study of response to subunit inactivated influenza vaccine (dated by TCRdb to the late 2010s). Some background on the complete study: The study used deep quantitative T cell receptor repertoire profiling to track responses to a trivalent subunit inactivated influenza vaccine. Findings and caveats that apply to the study as a whole: According to the authors, only a limited number of new T cells may be recruited by each seasonal influenza vaccination.

For this clonotype: The specificity of this receptor is unknown. Base qualities are not at hand, and no much larger clone is one base apart.

The library was produced with RT-PCR. The sequencer was an Illumina HiSeq 2500. TCRdb took the public reads, trimmed them with fastp at Q25, ran MiXCR for clone calling and kept in-frame beta chains. Identical CDR3 proteins give one entry, which carries the most common genes and DNA. The sample table shows about 520,000 distinct CDR3 sequences, and roughly 25% are seen once. The ten largest clones capture approximately 2% of the sample. A distance of 13 bases separates the germline ends of V and J, which lose 6 bases and 4 bases respectively. Spanning cysteine to phenylalanine, the CDR3 consists of 15 amino acids. This entry keeps only the CDR3 DNA: 45 bases, framed from base 1. Reading the germline V gene gives CDR1 MDHEN and CDR2 SYDVKM.

The material was CD4+ T cells sorted from PBMCs, obtained 4 to 6 days after vaccination. The chain couples TRBV28 to TRBJ1-6; 5 matching bases give a weak D call of TRBD1. This receptor was identified in a man aged 50 or older who received an inactivated influenza vaccine. Donor details come from another sample of the same person, matched by shared clones. The DNA sequence is TGTGCCAGCAGCCGACCTCCAGGGTATAATTCACCCCTCCACTTT. Translated, this is CASSRPPGYNSPLHF.